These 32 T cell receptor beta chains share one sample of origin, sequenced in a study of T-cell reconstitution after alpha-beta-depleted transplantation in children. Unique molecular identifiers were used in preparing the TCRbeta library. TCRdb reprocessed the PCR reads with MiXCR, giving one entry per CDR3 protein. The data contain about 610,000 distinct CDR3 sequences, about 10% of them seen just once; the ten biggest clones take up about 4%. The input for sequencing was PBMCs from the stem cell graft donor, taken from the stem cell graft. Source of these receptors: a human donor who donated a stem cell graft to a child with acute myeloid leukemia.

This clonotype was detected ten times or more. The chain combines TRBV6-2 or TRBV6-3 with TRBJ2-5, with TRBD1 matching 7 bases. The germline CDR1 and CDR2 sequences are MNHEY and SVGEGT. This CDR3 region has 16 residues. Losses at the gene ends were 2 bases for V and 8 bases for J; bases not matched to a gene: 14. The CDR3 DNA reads TGTGCCAGCAGTTACGGATGGACAGGTACCAAGAGTACCCAGTACTTC. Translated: CASSYGWTGTKSTQYF.

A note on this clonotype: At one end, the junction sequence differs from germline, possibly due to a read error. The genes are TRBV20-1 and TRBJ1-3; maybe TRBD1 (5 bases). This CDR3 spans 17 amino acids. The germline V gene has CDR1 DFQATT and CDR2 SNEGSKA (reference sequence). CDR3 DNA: TGCTGTGCTAGAGATATGGGGGGAAGGTCAGCGCGAAACACCATATATTTT. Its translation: CCARDMGGRSARNTIYF.

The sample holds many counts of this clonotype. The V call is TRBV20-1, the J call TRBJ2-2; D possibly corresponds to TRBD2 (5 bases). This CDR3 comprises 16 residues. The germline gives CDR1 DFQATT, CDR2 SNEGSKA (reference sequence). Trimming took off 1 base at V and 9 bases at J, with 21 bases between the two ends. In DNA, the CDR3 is TGCAGTGCTAGAGTCCCGTTCGGAACGGGATCTAGGGAGCTGTTTTTT. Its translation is CSARVPFGTGSRELFF.

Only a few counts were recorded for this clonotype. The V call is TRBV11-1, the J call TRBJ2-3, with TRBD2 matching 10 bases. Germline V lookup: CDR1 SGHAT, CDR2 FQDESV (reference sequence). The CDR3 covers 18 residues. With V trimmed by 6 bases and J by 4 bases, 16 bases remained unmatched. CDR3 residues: CASRTSGTYPLVADTQYF. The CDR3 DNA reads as TGTGCCAGCAGAACTAGCGGGACTTACCCCTTAGTCGCAGATACGCAGTATTTT.

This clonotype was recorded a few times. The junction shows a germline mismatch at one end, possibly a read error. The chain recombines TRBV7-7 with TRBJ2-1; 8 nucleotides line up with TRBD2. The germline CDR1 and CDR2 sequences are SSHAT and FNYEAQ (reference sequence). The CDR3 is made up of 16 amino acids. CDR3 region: CASSLDMSSGNNEQFF. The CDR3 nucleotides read TGTGCTAGCAGCTTAGATATGAGTAGCGGGAACAATGAGCAGTTCTTC. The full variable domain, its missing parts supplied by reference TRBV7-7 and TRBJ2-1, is GAGVSQSPRYKVTKRGQDVTLRCDPISSHATLYWYQQALGQGPEFLTYFNYEAQPDKSGLPSDRFSAERPEGSISTLTIQRTEQRDSAMYRCASSLDMSSGNNEQFFGPGTRLTVL.

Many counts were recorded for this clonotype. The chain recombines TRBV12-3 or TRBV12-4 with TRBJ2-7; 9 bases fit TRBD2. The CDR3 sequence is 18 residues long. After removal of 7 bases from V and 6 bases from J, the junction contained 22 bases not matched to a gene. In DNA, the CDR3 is TGTGCCAGCACCCCGCGCTTTGGCGGGAGGGTAGAGCAAGGCGAGCAGTACTTC. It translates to CASTPRFGGRVEQGEQYF.

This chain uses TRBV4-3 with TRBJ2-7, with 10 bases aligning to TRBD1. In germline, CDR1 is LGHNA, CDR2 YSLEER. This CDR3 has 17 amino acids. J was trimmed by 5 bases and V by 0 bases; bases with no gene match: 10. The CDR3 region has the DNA TGCGCCAGCAGCCAAGACCCCTCGGGACAGGGGCTAGACGAGCAGTACTTC. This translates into CASSQDPSGQGLDEQYF.

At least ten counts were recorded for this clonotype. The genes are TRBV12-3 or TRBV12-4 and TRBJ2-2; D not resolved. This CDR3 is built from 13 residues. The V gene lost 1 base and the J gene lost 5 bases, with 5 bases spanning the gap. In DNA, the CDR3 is TGTGCCAGCAGTTTAGTGGGTACCGGGGAGCTGTTTTTT. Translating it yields CASSLVGTGELFF.

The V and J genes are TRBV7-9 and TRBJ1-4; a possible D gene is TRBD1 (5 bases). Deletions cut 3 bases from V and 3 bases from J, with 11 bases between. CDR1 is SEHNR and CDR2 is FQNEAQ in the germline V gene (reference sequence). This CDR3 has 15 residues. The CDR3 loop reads CASSFSQGSNEKLFF. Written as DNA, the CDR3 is TGTGCCAGCAGCTTCAGCCAGGGCTCTAATGAAAAACTGTTTTTT.

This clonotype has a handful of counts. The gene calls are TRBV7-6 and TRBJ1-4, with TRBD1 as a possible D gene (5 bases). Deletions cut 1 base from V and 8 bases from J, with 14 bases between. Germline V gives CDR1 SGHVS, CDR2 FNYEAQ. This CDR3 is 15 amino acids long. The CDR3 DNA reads TGTGCCAGCAGCTTAGATAGCGGGGCCGGAGAAAAACTGTTTTTT. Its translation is CASSLDSGAGEKLFF.

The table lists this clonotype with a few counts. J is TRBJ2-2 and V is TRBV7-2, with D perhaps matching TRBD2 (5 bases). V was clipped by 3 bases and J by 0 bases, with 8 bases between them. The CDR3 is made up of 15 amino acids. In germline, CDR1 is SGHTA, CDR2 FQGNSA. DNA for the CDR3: TGTGCCAGCAGCTTCGTCGGGACGAACACCGGGGAGCTGTTTTTT. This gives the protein CASSFVGTNTGELFF.

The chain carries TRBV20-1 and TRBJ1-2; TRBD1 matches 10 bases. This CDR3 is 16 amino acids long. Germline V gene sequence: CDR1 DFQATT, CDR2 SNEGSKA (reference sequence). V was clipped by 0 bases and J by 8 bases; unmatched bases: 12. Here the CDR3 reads CSAREGTGATVGGYTF. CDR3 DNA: TGCAGTGCTAGAGAGGGGACAGGGGCCACGGTGGGAGGCTACACCTTC.

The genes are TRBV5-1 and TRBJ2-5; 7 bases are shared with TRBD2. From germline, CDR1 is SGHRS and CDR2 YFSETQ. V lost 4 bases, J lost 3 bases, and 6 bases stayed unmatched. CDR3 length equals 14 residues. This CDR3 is CASSPSGVEETQYF. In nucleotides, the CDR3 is TGCGCCAGCAGCCCGAGCGGGGTGGAAGAGACCCAGTACTTC.

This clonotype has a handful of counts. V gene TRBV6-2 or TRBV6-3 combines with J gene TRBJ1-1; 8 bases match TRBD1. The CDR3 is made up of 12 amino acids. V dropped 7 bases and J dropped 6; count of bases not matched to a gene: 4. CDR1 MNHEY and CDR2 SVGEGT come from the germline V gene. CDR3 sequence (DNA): TGTGCCAGCATGGGACAGGCCCCTGAAGCTTTCTTT. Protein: CASMGQAPEAFF.

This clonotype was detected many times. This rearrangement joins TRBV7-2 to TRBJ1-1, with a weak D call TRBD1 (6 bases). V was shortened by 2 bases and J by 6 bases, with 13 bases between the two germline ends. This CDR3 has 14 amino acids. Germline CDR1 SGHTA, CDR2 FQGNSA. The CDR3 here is CASSLIQGGSEAFF. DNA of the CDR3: TGTGCCAGCAGCTTAATACAGGGAGGGTCTGAAGCTTTCTTT.

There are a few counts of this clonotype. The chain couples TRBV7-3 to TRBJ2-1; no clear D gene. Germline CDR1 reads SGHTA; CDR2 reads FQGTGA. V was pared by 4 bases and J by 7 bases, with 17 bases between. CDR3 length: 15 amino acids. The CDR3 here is CASSSSRGDGNEQFF. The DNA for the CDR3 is TGTGCCAGCAGCTCATCTCGCGGAGATGGAAATGAGCAGTTCTTC.

CDR3 residues: CASSGLQGADTQYF. CDR3 DNA: TGTGCCAGCAGTGGGCTCCAAGGGGCAGATACGCAGTATTTT. The rearrangement uses TRBV6-1 and TRBJ2-3; perhaps TRBD1 as D (5 bases). Trimming left V 4 bases short and J 4 bases short, with 12 bases between. CDR1 MNHNS and CDR2 SASEGT come from the germline V gene. The CDR3 is 14 residues long.

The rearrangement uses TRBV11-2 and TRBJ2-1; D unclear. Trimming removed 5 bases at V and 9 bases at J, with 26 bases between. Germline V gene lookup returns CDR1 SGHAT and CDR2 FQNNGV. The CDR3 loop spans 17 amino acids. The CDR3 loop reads CASSEHQLLGKEVEQFF. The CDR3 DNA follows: TGTGCCAGCAGCGAACACCAACTACTGGGCAAAGAAGTTGAGCAGTTCTTC.

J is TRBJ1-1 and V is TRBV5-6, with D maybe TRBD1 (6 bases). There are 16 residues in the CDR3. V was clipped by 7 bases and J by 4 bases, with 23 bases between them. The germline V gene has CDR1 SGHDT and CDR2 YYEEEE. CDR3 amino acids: CASLRGAVSYGTEAFF. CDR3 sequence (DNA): TGTGCCAGCCTCCGGGGGGCGGTTTCTTATGGCACTGAAGCTTTCTTT.

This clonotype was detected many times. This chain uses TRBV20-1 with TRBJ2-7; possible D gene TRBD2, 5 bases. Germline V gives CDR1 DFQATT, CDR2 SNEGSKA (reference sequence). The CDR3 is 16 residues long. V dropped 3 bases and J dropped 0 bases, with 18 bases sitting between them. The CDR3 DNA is TGCAGTGCTAGTCCCCTAATCCTAGCTAGCTCCTACGAGCAGTACTTC. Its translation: CSASPLILASSYEQYF.

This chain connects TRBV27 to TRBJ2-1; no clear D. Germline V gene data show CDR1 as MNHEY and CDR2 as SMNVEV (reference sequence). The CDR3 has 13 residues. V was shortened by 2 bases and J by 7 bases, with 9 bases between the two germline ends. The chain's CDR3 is CASSLESGNEQFF. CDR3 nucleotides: TGTGCCAGCAGTTTAGAGTCTGGAAATGAGCAGTTCTTC.

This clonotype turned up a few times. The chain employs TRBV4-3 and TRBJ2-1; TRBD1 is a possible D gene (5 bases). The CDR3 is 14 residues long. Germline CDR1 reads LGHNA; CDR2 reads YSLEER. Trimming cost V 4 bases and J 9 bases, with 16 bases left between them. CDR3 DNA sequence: TGCGCCAGCAGCCCTAATCTAGGGGCCCTTGAGCAGTTCTTC. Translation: CASSPNLGALEQFF.

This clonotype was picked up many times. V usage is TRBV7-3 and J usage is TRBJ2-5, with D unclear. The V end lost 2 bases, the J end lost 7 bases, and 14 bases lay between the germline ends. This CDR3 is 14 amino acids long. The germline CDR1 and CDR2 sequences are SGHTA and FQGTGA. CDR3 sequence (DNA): TGTGCCAGCAGCTTAGACCCATCAAGTAGGACCCAGTACTTC. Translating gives CASSLDPSSRTQYF.

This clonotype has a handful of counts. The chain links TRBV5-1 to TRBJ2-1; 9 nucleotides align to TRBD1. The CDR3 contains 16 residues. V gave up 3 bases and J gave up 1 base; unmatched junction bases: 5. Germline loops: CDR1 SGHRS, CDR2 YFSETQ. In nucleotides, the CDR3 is TGCGCCAGCAGCTGGGTCGGGACAGGGTCCTACAATGAGCAGTTCTTC. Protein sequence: CASSWVGTGSYNEQFF.

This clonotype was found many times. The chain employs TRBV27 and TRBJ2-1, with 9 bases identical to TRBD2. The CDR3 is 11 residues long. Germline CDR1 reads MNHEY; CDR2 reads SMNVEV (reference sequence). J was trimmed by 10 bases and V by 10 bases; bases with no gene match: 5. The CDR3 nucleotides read TGTGCCACCTGGGCGGGAGGGGAGCAGTTCTTC. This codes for CATWAGGEQFF.

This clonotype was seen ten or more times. CDR3 protein: CASSLDGGFYEQYF. CDR3 DNA: TGTGCCAGCAGCTTAGACGGAGGTTTCTACGAGCAGTACTTC. This chain uses TRBV7-9 with TRBJ2-7, with D maybe TRBD2 (5 bases). The CDR3 sequence is 14 residues long. The germline CDR1 and CDR2 sequences are SEHNR and FQNEAQ (reference sequence). V was shortened by 1 base and J by 3 bases, with 10 bases between the two germline ends.

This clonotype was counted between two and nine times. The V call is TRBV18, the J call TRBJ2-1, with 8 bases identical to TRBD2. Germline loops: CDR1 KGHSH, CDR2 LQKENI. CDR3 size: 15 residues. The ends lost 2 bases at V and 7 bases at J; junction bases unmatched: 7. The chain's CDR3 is CASSPSSGGRNEQFF. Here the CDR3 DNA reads TGTGCCAGCTCACCATCGAGCGGGGGACGGAATGAGCAGTTCTTC. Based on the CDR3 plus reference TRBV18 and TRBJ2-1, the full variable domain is NAGVMQNPRHLVRRRGQEARLRCSPMKGHSHVYWYRQLPEEGLKFMVYLQKENIIDESGMPKERFSAEFPKEGPSILRIQQVVRGDSAAYFCASSPSSGGRNEQFFGPGTRLTVL.

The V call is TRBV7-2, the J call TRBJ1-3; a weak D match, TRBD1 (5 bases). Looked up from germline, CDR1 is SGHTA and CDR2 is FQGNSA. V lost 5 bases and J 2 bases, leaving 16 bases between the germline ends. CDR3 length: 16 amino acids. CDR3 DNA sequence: TGTGCCAGCAGCCTCCAGGGCAGGATAACTGGAAACACCATATATTTT. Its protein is CASSLQGRITGNTIYF.

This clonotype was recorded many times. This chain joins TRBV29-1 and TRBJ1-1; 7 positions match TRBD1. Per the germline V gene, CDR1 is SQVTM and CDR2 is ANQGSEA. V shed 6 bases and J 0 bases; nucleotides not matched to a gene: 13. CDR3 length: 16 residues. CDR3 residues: CSVVPGQTSMNTEAFF. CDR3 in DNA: TGCAGCGTCGTTCCGGGACAGACTTCTATGAACACTGAAGCTTTCTTT.

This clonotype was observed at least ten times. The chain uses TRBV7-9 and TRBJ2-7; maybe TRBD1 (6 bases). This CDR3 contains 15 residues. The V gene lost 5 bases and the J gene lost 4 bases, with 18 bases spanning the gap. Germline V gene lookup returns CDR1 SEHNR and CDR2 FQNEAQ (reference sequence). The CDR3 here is CASSPKGDRNYEQYF. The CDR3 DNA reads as TGTGCCAGCAGCCCTAAGGGAGACAGGAATTACGAGCAGTACTTC.

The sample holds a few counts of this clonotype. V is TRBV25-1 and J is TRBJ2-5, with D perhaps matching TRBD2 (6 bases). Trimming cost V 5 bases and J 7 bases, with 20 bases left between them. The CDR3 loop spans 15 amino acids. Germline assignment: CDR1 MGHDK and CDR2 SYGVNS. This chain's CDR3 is CASSFTGESSGTQYF. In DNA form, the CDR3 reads TGTGCCAGCAGTTTCACGGGGGAGTCCTCCGGGACCCAGTACTTC.

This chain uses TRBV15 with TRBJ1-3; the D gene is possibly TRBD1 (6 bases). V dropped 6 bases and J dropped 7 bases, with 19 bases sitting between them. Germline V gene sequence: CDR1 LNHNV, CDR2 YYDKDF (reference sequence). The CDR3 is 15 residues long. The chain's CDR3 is CATRMGHLKENTIYF. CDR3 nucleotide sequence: TGTGCCACCAGGATGGGACACCTTAAGGAGAACACCATATATTTT.